Sequencing of this TCR beta chain was carried out in a study of T cell repertoires in cytomegalovirus infection. MiXCR, run by TCRdb on the reads, gives a single entry per CDR3 protein. This sample yields approximately 70,000 distinct CDR3 sequences, of which about 4% are seen a single time; about 22% belongs to the top ten. The CDR3 spans 18 residues. Germline V lookup: CDR1 MGHDK, CDR2 SYGVNS. V lost 5 bases to trimming and J lost 3 bases, with 23 bases between them. This clonotype was picked up many times. Sequences were obtained from PBMCs. The rearrangement joins TRBV25-1 to TRBJ1-5; D possibly corresponds to TRBD1 (6 bases). This sequence was found in a human donor in good health (CMV status not recorded). Some clones in this sample may be carry-over from other donors' samples. The CDR3 protein is CASSIARRGHVNNQPQHF. DNA of the CDR3: TGTGCCAGCAGTATCGCACGTCGGGGGCACGTTAACAATCAGCCCCAGCATTTT.